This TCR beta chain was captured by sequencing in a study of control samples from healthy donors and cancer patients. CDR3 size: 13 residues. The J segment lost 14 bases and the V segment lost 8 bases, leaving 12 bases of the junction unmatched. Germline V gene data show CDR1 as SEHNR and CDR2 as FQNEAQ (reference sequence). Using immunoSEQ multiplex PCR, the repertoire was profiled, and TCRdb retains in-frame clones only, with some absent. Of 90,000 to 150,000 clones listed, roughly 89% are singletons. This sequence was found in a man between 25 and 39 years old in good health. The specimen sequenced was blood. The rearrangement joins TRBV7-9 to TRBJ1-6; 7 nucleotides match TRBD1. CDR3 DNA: TGTGCCAGCGAGGGGGACAGATCCTTTGCCCTCCACTTT. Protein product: CASEGDRSFALHF.